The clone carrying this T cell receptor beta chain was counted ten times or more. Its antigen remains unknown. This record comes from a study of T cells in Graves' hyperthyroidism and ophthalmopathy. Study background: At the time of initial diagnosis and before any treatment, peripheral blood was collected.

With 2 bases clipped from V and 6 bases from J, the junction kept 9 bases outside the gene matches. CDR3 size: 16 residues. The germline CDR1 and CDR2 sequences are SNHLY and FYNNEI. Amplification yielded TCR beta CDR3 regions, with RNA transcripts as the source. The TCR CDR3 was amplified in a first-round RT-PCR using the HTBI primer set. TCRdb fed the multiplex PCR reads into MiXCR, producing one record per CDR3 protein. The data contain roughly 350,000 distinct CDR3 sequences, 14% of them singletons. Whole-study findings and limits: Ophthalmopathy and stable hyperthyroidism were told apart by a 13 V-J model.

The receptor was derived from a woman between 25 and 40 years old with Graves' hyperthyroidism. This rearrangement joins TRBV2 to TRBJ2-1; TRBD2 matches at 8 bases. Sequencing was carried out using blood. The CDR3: CASSERPAGGLNEQFF. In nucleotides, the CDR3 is TGTGCCAGCAGTGAACGACCCGCGGGGGGACTCAATGAGCAGTTCTTC.